The 13 T cell receptor beta chains given below trace back to one sample, sequenced in a study of cytomegalovirus exposure and HLA in healthy donors. Researchers ran the PCR with 60 Vbeta and 13 Jbeta primers. Sequencing used immunoSEQ multiplex PCR; TCRdb keeps in-frame clones, though not all of them. This table has roughly 110,000 clones, about 80% appearing once. Sequences were obtained from PBMCs. Receptors were obtained from a man aged 25 to 45 in good health and CMV-seronegative.

The chain couples TRBV9 to TRBJ1-2; D gene unclear. Trimming shortened V by 2 bases and J by 3 bases, and 11 bases separated the two germline ends. The CDR3 spans 14 residues. The germline gives CDR1 SGDLS, CDR2 YYNGEE. The CDR3 region has the DNA TGTGCCAGCAGCGTTAACCAGCGTGACTATGGCTACACCTTC. Amino acid sequence: CASSVNQRDYGYTF.

The chain carries TRBV9 and TRBJ2-5; D is perhaps TRBD2 (6 bases). The length of the CDR3 is 15 residues. V lost 4 bases, J lost 2 bases, and 15 bases lay in between. Per the germline V gene, CDR1 is SGDLS and CDR2 is YYNGEE. CDR3 nucleotide sequence: TGTGCCAGCAGCTTTCAGAACAGCGGGCAAGAGACCCAGTACTTC. Translating it yields CASSFQNSGQETQYF.

The rearrangement links TRBV29-1 to TRBJ2-3, with 8 bases matching TRBD2. Germline values: CDR1 SQVTM, CDR2 ANQGSEA. This CDR3 has 14 amino acids. Trimming at V came to 4 bases and at J to 4 bases, leaving 7 bases not matched to a gene. CDR3 in amino acids: CSVVFGGGPDTQYF. CDR3 DNA: TGCAGCGTTGTCTTCGGGGGGGGCCCAGATACGCAGTATTTT.

V gene TRBV4-1 combines with J gene TRBJ2-5, with 8 bases aligning to TRBD2. Trimming at V came to 11 bases and at J to 2 bases, leaving 13 bases not matched to a gene. The CDR3 loop spans 15 amino acids. CDR1 is MGHRA, CDR2 YSYEKL, per germline. Here the CDR3 reads CAAALERGPQETQYF. The CDR3, as DNA: TGCGCCGCGGCGCTGGAGCGGGGGCCTCAAGAGACCCAGTACTTC.

V and J are TRBV27 and TRBJ1-3; weak D call: TRBD1 (6 bases). The CDR3 has 14 residues. Germline CDR1 reads MNHEY; CDR2 reads SMNVEV (reference sequence). V was cut by 5 bases and J by 4 bases, with 12 bases left in between. In DNA form, the CDR3 reads TGTGCCAGCAGTAAACAGGGCTCGGGAAACACCATATATTTT. Its protein is CASSKQGSGNTIYF.

This clone appeared a few times. The J gene is TRBJ2-7, the V gene TRBV7-9; TRBD1 aligns across 8 bases. Germline trimming cut 7 bases from V and 6 bases from J; bases unmatched to any gene: 11. Germline V CDR1 and CDR2: SEHNR, FQNEAQ (reference sequence). This CDR3 has 14 amino acids. CDR3 protein: CASTARQGAGEQYF. CDR3 nucleotides: TGTGCCAGCACCGCGCGGCAGGGGGCAGGCGAGCAGTACTTC.

V usage is TRBV6-5 and J usage is TRBJ1-4; TRBD1 is a possible D gene (5 bases). CDR1 and CDR2 from the germline V gene are MNHEY and SVGAGI. Trimming cost V 0 bases and J 8 bases, with 13 bases left between them. The CDR3 consists of 15 residues. The CDR3 DNA reads as TGTGCCAGCAGTTACTCGAGGAGCGGGGGAGAAAAACTGTTTTTT. It encodes CASSYSRSGGEKLFF.

The chain links TRBV19 to TRBJ2-2, with 11 positions matching TRBD2. The CDR3 runs 17 residues. Trimming removed 4 bases from V and 4 bases from J; junction bases left unmatched: 8. Germline CDR1 and CDR2: LNHDA and SQIVND (reference sequence). CDR3 sequence (DNA): TGTGCCAGTAGTAGCCAAAGACTAGCGGGGCTCACCGGGGAGCTGTTTTTT. As protein: CASSSQRLAGLTGELFF.

The rearrangement uses TRBV28 and TRBJ1-1; 11 bases line up with TRBD1. This CDR3 is built from 16 residues. Germline V CDR1 and CDR2: MDHEN, SYDVKM. Unmatched junction bases numbered 7, after V lost 3 bases and J lost 4 bases. CDR3 region: CASSLGTGGAVTEAFF. DNA of the CDR3: TGTGCCAGCAGTTTGGGGACAGGGGGGGCCGTCACTGAAGCTTTCTTT.

Worth noting for this clone: Relative to the germline gene, one junction end is altered; a read error may explain this. This chain links TRBV7-9 with TRBJ1-2; 7 bases are a match to TRBD1. Germline V CDR1 and CDR2: SEHNR, FQNEAQ (reference sequence). This CDR3 spans 13 amino acids. CDR3 DNA sequence: TGTTCCAGCAGCGGGGACAGTAAGAGTGGCTACACCTTC. Its protein product is CSSSGDSKSGYTF.

The chain combines TRBV2 with TRBJ2-6; no clear D. The ends were cut back, 2 bases at V and 4 bases at J, with 12 bases in the middle. This CDR3 has 16 amino acids. Germline loops: CDR1 SNHLY, CDR2 FYNNEI. The CDR3: CASSEIANSGANVLTF. CDR3 nucleotides: TGTGCCAGCAGTGAAATTGCGAATTCCGGGGCCAACGTCCTGACTTTC.

The rearrangement joins TRBV5-5 to TRBJ1-4; no clear D. V gave up 0 bases and J gave up 0 bases, with 6 bases separating them. The germline CDR1 and CDR2 sequences are SGHKS and YYEKEE (reference sequence). The CDR3 extends over 15 amino acids. For the CDR3, the DNA is TGTGCCAGCAGCTTGGTGGCAGCAACTAATGAAAAACTGTTTTTT. This gives the protein CASSLVAATNEKLFF.

This chain connects TRBV29-1 to TRBJ2-3; D may be TRBD1 (6 bases). Germline loops: CDR1 SQVTM, CDR2 ANQGSEA. CDR3 length equals 14 residues. The ends were cut back, 7 bases at V and 4 bases at J, with 18 bases in the middle. In DNA, the CDR3 is TGCAGCGCCGTTACCCAGGGGTGGGCAGATACGCAGTATTTT. Translation gives CSAVTQGWADTQYF.